The sequence of this T cell receptor (beta chain) was determined in a study of blood T cell repertoires in COVID-19. CDR1 DFQATT and CDR2 SNEGSKA come from the germline V gene (reference sequence). This CDR3 has 15 amino acids. J was trimmed by 3 bases and V by 3 bases; bases with no gene match: 9. Clones were read by immunoSEQ multiplex PCR, and TCRdb kept only the in-frame ones, dropping some. Of under 200,000 clones listed, about 80% are singletons. This TCR came from a woman between 55 and 75 years old who had recovered from COVID-19. The sequenced sample was PBMCs or T cells enriched from blood (not recorded which). The chain couples TRBV20-1 to TRBJ2-7; 9 bases fit TRBD1. As DNA, the CDR3 is TGCAGTGCTAGTGCTCCCGGGACAGGGTACTACGAGCAGTACTTC. Translating it yields CSASAPGTGYYEQYF.